This entry concerns a single T cell receptor beta chain. What it binds is not known. The data belong to a study of T cells in Graves' hyperthyroidism and ophthalmopathy. Study-wide points: Ophthalmopathy was identified by the model a median roughly six months ahead of onset.

It was RNA transcripts that yielded the amplified TCR beta CDR3 regions. RT-PCR in the first round (using the HTBI primer set) targeted the TCR CDR3. TCRdb recomputed calls from the multiplex PCR reads with MiXCR, one row per CDR3 protein. The profile covers a few hundred thousand distinct CDR3 sequences, with 20% to 25% appearing a single time and over 70% taken by the ten largest. If no ophthalmopathy progression occurred within 18 months, Graves' hyperthyroidism was stable. This CDR3 has 17 amino acids. Germline values: CDR1 MNHEY, CDR2 SMNVEV (reference sequence). V shed 3 bases and J shed 1 base, with 13 bases lying between them.

The sequencing sample was made of blood. This sequence joins TRBV27 and TRBJ2-6; D is unclear. The sequence came from a man over 45 with Graves' hyperthyroidism. The CDR3 region has the DNA TGTGCCAGCAGTTTGGGATCCCGGTGGTCTGGGGCCAACGTCCTGACTTTC. This gives the protein CASSLGSRWSGANVLTF.